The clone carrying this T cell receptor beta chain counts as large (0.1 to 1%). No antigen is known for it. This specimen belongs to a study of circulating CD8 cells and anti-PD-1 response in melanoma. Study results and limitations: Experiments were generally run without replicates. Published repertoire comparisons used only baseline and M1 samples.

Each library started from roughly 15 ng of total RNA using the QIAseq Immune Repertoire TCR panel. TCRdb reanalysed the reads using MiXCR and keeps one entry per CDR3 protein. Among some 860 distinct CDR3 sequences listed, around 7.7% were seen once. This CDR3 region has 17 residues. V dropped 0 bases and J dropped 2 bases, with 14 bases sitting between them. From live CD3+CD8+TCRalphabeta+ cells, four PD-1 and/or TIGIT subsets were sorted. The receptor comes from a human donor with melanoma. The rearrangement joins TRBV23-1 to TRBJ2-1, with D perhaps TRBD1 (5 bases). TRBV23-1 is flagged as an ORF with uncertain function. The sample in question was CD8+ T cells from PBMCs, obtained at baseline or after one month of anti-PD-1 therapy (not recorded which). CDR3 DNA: TGCGCCAGCAGTCAATCATTAAAGGGGCCTACCTACAATGAGCAGTTCTTC. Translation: CASSQSLKGPTYNEQFF.